A selection of T cell receptor beta chains follows, all from one sample in a study of cytomegalovirus exposure and HLA in healthy donors. The assay was immunoSEQ multiplex PCR, and TCRdb's table has in-frame clones only and misses some. This sample's clone table lists approximately 110,000 clones. The material sequenced was PBMCs. The source is a man aged 18 to 35 in good health and CMV-seronegative. CDR3s include the opening cysteine and the closing phenylalanine or tryptophan. Fields, in order: V gene, D gene, J gene, CDR3 DNA, CDR3 protein. A D gene is named only where the DNA matches it firmly.

V: TRBV9; D: TRBD1; J: TRBJ1-1; DNA: TGTGCCAGCAGCGTAGGCCAGGGGGTGGCTGAAGCTTTCTTT; CDR3: CASSVGQGVAEAFF
V: TRBV30; D: NA; J: TRBJ2-1; DNA: TGTGCCTGGGGAGGGTCCAATGAGCAGTTCTTC; CDR3: CAWGGSNEQFF
V: TRBV5-1; D: NA; J: TRBJ2-1; DNA: TGCGCCAGCAGCGAGGACAGCTACAATGAGCAGTTCTTC; CDR3: CASSEDSYNEQFF
V: TRBV6-6; D: NA; J: TRBJ1-5; DNA: TGTGCCAGCACCGCGGGGGGTGGCAATCAGCCCCAGCATTTT; CDR3: CASTAGGGNQPQHF
V: TRBV7-9; D: NA; J: TRBJ2-5; DNA: TGTGCCAGCAGTTCAAGACAGGTTGAGCAAGAGACCCAGTACTTC; CDR3: CASSSRQVEQETQYF
V: TRBV15; D: TRBD1; J: TRBJ1-3; DNA: TGTGCCACCAGCTTGGACAGGGGATCGGGAAACACCATATATTTT; CDR3: CATSLDRGSGNTIYF
V: TRBV29-1; D: TRBD1; J: TRBJ1-4; DNA: TGCAGCGCATCTTCCGGGACCCCCTCAGGGGGAAAACTGTTTTTT; CDR3: CSASSGTPSGGKLFF
V: TRBV7-9; D: TRBD1; J: TRBJ2-2; DNA: TGTGCCAGCAGCCCCGGGACAGGGGCGCCCGGGGAGCTGTTTTTT; CDR3: CASSPGTGAPGELFF
V: TRBV15; D: NA; J: TRBJ1-2; DNA: TGTGCCACCAGCAGAGGGGTGGGCCAGAACTATGGCTACACCTTC; CDR3: CATSRGVGQNYGYTF
V: TRBV2; D: TRBD1; J: TRBJ1-5; DNA: TGTGCCACCCACAGGGGTAGCAATCAGCCCCAGCATTTT; CDR3: CATHRGSNQPQHF
V: TRBV19; D: NA; J: TRBJ1-5; DNA: TGTGCCAGTCGACAAAACGGAGGGAGCAATCAGCCCCAGCATTTT; CDR3: CASRQNGGSNQPQHF
V: TRBV7-2; D: NA; J: TRBJ2-1; DNA: TGTGCCAGCAGCCTACCCAGCGCCAATGAGCAGTTCTTC; CDR3: CASSLPSANEQFF
V: TRBV6-5; D: TRBD2; J: TRBJ2-1; DNA: TGTGCCAGCAGTTACTCGCGGGAGCAAGTTGAGCAGTTCTTC; CDR3: CASSYSREQVEQFF
V: TRBV9; D: NA; J: TRBJ1-6; DNA: TGTGCCAGCAGCGTAGGACACAGGGCGGGCAATTCACCCCTCCACTTT; CDR3: CASSVGHRAGNSPLHF
V: TRBV30; D: NA; J: TRBJ1-5; DNA: TGTGCCTGGACAGTCGGGTGGGGGGAGCCCCAGCATTTT; CDR3: CAWTVGWGEPQHF
V: TRBV7-2; D: TRBD1; J: TRBJ1-3; DNA: TGTGCCAGCAGCGGAAAGGGACAGGGGGGGGGAAACACCATATATTTT; CDR3: CASSGKGQGGGNTIYF
V: TRBV15; D: NA; J: TRBJ1-1; DNA: TGTGCCACCAGCATCGGAGGGGTTAATCTTGAAGCTTTCTTT; CDR3: CATSIGGVNLEAFF
V: TRBV14; D: NA; J: TRBJ1-3; DNA: TGTGCCAGCAGCCAAGGCCGAACAGTCTCTGGAAACACCATATATTTT; CDR3: CASSQGRTVSGNTIYF
V: TRBV23-1; D: TRBD1; J: TRBJ1-5; DNA: TGCGCCAGCAGTCAATCGAAGAGGGGGCGGTTAGATCAGCCCCAGCATTTT; CDR3: CASSQSKRGRLDQPQHF
V: TRBV7-9; D: NA; J: TRBJ2-1; DNA: TGTGCCAGCAGCTTAGGGCAGGGCGACTCCTACAATGAGCAGTTCTTC; CDR3: CASSLGQGDSYNEQFF
V: TRBV9; D: TRBD1; J: TRBJ2-1; DNA: TGTGCCAGCAGCGCCAGGACAGGGGGCTATGAGCAGTTCTTC; CDR3: CASSARTGGYEQFF
V: TRBV5-8; D: TRBD1; J: TRBJ1-5; DNA: TGTGCCAGCAGCGGGGGACAGAAGTATCAGCCCCAGCATTTT; CDR3: CASSGGQKYQPQHF
V: TRBV15; D: NA; J: TRBJ2-1; DNA: TGTGCCACCACGAGGGATCGCAACAATGAGCAGTTCTTC; CDR3: CATTRDRNNEQFF
V: TRBV5-6; D: TRBD1; J: TRBJ1-2; DNA: TGTGCCAGCAGCTTACGACAGGGACATGGCTACACCTTC; CDR3: CASSLRQGHGYTF
V: TRBV5-6; D: NA; J: TRBJ2-3; DNA: TGTGCCAGCAGCTTAGGGAGGGATACGCAGTATTTT; CDR3: CASSLGRDTQYF
V: TRBV4-1; D: TRBD2; J: TRBJ2-5; DNA: TGCGCCAGCAGCCAAGTGCCCCCCGGACGGGAGGCCCTTACCTGGCAGTACTTC; CDR3: CASSQVPPGREALTWQYF
V: TRBV9; D: NA; J: TRBJ2-7; DNA: TGTGCCAGCAGCGTCATCGATAGCGAGCAGTACTTC; CDR3: CASSVIDSEQYF
V: TRBV7-9; D: TRBD1; J: TRBJ1-6; DNA: TGTGCCAGCAGCAGCGGGACAGGGGGCAATTCACCCCTCCACTTT; CDR3: CASSSGTGGNSPLHF
V: TRBV11-2; D: NA; J: TRBJ1-2; DNA: TGTGCCAGCAGCTTAGACGGGTACTATGGCTACACCTTC; CDR3: CASSLDGYYGYTF
V: TRBV9; D: TRBD1; J: TRBJ2-7; DNA: TGTGCCAGCAGCGGACAGGGGGCCCACGAGCAGTACTTC; CDR3: CASSGQGAHEQYF
V: TRBV7-7; D: NA; J: TRBJ2-1; DNA: TGTGCTAAAGGCGAGAGGAATGAGCAGTTCTTC; CDR3: CAKGERNEQFF
V: TRBV6-1; D: NA; J: TRBJ1-1; DNA: TGTGCCAGCAGTGTAAACAGGGCCCCCGCACCGGAAGCTTTCTTT; CDR3: CASSVNRAPAPEAFF
V: TRBV6-1; D: TRBD2; J: TRBJ2-1; DNA: TGTGCCAGCAGTGTTTTAATGGGGGGGTCCTACAATGAGCAGTTCTTC; CDR3: CASSVLMGGSYNEQFF
V: TRBV27; D: TRBD2; J: TRBJ2-1; DNA: TGTGCCAGCAGTTTTGGACTAGCGGGAGGCCACTCCTACAATGAGCAGTTCTTC; CDR3: CASSFGLAGGHSYNEQFF
V: TRBV5-1; D: TRBD2; J: TRBJ2-3; DNA: TGCGCCAGCAGCTTGGGCGCGGGGGGCCTCACAGATACGCAGTATTTT; CDR3: CASSLGAGGLTDTQYF
V: TRBV6-6; D: NA; J: TRBJ1-1; DNA: TGTGCCAGCAGTTACCCGGCGGGCGCTGAAGCTTTCTTT; CDR3: CASSYPAGAEAFF